This entry concerns a single T cell receptor beta chain. Its cognate antigen is unknown. While the first cohort had some 700 subjects, the donors belonged to the separate validation cohort of about 120 subjects. Assay: immunoSEQ multiplex PCR; the TCRdb copy retains only in-frame clones and omits some. The sample gives about 180,000 clones, approximately 81% of which show up once; roughly 15% is in the top ten. The length of the CDR3 is 14 residues. J gave up 8 bases and V 1 base, and 5 bases lay outside the gene matches. CDR1 and CDR2 from the germline V gene are SGHTA and FQGNSA. These data belong to a study of cytomegalovirus exposure and HLA in healthy donors. Study-level results: A few CMV-associated chains proved CMV antigen-specific in vitro. Reported results showed that the classifier diagnosed cytomegalovirus status with high specificity and sensitivity.

The TCR sequence derives from a man aged 18 to 30 in good health and CMV-seropositive. Sequences were obtained from PBMCs. The J gene is TRBJ2-3, the V gene TRBV7-2, with TRBD2 identical over 8 bases. The CDR3 DNA reads as TGTGCCAGCAGCTTAGTTAGGAGCGGGGGTACGCAGTATTTT. Its translation: CASSLVRSGGTQYF. Filled out from reference TRBV7-2 and TRBJ2-3, the complete variable domain reads GAGVSQSPSNKVTEKGKDVELRCDPISGHTALYWYRQSLGQGLEFLIYFQGNSAPDKSGLPSDRFSAERTGGSVSTLTIQRTQQEDSAVYLCASSLVRSGGTQYFGPGTRLTVL.